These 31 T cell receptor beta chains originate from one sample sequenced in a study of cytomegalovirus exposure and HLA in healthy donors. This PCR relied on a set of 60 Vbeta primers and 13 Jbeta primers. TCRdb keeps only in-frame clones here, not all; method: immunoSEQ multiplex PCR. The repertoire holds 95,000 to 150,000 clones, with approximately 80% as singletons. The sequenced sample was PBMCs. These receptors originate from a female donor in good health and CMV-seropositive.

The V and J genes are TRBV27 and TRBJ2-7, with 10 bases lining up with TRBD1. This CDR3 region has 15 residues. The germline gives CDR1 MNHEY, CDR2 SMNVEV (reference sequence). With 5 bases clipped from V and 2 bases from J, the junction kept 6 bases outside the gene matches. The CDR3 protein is CASSPDRGPTYEQYF. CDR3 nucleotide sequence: TGTGCCAGCAGTCCAGACAGGGGGCCAACCTACGAGCAGTACTTC.

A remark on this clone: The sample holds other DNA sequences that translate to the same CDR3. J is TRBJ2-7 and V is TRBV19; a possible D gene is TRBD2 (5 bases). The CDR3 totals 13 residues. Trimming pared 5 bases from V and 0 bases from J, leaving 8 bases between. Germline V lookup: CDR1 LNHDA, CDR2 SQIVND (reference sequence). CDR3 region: CASSGSPSYEQYF. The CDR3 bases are TGTGCCAGTAGTGGGAGTCCCTCCTACGAGCAGTACTTC.

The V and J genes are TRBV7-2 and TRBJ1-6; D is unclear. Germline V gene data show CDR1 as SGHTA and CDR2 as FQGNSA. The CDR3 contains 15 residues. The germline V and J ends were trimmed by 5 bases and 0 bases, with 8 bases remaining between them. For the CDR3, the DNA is TGTGCCAGCAGCCGAGAGAGCTCCTATAATTCACCCCTCCACTTT. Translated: CASSRESSYNSPLHF.

The CDR3 sequence is CASSPTRDRQETQYF. The CDR3 nucleotides are TGTGCCAGCTCACCAACCCGGGACAGACAAGAGACCCAGTACTTC. V and J are TRBV18 and TRBJ2-5, with 7 bases aligning to TRBD1. The CDR3 is 15 amino acids. The germline gives CDR1 KGHSH, CDR2 LQKENI. V was clipped by 2 bases and J by 2 bases; unmatched bases: 5.

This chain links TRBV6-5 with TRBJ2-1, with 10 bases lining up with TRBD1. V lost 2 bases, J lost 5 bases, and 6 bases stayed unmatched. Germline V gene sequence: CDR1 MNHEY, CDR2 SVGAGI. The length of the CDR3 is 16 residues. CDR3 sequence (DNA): TGTGCCAGCAGTTACCGGGGACAGGGGAACAACAATGAGCAGTTCTTC. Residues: CASSYRGQGNNNEQFF.

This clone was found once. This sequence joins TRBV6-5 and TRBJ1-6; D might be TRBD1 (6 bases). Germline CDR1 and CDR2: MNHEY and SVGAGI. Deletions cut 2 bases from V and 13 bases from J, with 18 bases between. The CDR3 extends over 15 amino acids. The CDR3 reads CASSYTGRGGAPLHF. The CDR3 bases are TGTGCCAGCAGTTACACGGGTAGAGGGGGGGCGCCCCTCCACTTT.

The CDR3 spells CASSLNRERPRYTF. The CDR3, as DNA: TGTGCCAGCAGCCTCAACAGGGAGCGACCCCGCTACACCTTC. The V and J genes are TRBV6-5 and TRBJ1-2; possible D gene TRBD1, 6 bases. This CDR3 comprises 14 residues. V was pared by 6 bases and J by 9 bases, with 20 bases between. In germline, CDR1 is MNHEY, CDR2 SVGAGI.

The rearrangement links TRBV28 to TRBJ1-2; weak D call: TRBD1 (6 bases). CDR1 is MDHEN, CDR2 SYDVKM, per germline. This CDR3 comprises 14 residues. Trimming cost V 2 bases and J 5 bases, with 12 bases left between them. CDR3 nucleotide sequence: TGTGCCAGCAGTTTACCAGGGGAACCTTATGGCTACACCTTC. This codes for CASSLPGEPYGYTF.

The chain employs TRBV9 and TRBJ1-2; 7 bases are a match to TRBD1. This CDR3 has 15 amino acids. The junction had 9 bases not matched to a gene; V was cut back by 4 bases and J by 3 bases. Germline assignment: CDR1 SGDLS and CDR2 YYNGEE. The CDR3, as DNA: TGTGCCAGCAGCCCATCCGGGACAGCCTACTATGGCTACACCTTC. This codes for CASSPSGTAYYGYTF.

The CDR3 DNA reads TGTGCCTGGAGTGTATGGGGGAGCGGGCTTCGGTCCTACGAGCAGTACTTC. Amino acids: CAWSVWGSGLRSYEQYF. The chain has TRBV30 and TRBJ2-7; a weak D match, TRBD2 (6 bases). The V end lost 0 bases, the J end lost 1 base, and 19 bases lay between the germline ends. The length of the CDR3 is 17 residues. CDR1 GTSNPN and CDR2 SVGIG come from the germline V gene (reference sequence).

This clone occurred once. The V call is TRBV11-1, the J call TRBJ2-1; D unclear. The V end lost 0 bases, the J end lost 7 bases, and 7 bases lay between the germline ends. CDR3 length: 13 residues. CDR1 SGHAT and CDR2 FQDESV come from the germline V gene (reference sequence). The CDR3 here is CASSLALENEQFF. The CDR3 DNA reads TGTGCCAGCAGCTTAGCGTTAGAGAATGAGCAGTTCTTC. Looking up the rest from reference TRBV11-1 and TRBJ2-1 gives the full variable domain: EAEVAQSPRYKITEKSQAVAFWCDPISGHATLYWYRQILGQGPELLVQFQDESVVDDSQLPKDRFSAERLKGVDSTLKIQPAELGDSAMYLCASSLALENEQFFGPGTRLTVL.

CDR3 bases: TGCGCCAGCAGCTTGTTAGGAGGGAGCTCTGGAAACACCATATATTTT. The encoded protein is CASSLLGGSSGNTIYF. This chain links TRBV5-1 with TRBJ1-3; D gene uncertain. The germline CDR1 and CDR2 sequences are SGHRS and YFSETQ. CDR3 size: 16 residues. Trimming shortened V by 1 base and J by 0 bases, and 11 bases separated the two germline ends. Full variable domain (remainder filled in from reference TRBV5-1 and TRBJ1-3): KAGVTQTPRYLIKTRGQQVTLSCSPISGHRSVSWYQQTPGQGLQFLFEYFSETQRNKGNFPGRFSGRQFSNSRSEMNVSTLELGDSALYLCASSLLGGSSGNTIYFGEGSWLTVV.

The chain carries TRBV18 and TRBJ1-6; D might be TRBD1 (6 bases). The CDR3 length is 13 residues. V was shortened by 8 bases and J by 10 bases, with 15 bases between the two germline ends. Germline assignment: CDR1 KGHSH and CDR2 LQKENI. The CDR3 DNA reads TGTGCCAGCCTACAGGGTCTTAACTCACCCCTCCACTTT. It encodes CASLQGLNSPLHF.

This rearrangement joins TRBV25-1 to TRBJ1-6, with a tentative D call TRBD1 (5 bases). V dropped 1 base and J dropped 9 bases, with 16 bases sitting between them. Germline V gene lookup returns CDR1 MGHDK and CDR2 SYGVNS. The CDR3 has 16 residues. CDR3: CASSESTWGDISPLHF. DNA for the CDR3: TGTGCCAGCAGTGAATCAACGTGGGGGGATATTTCACCCCTCCACTTT.

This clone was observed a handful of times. CDR3 loop: CASSPGGYKQYF. The CDR3 DNA is TGTGCCAGCAGCCCCGGGGGATACAAGCAGTACTTC. The chain is built from TRBV7-2 and TRBJ2-7, with D tentatively TRBD2 (6 bases). V lost 5 bases and J lost 8, with 13 bases in between. The CDR3 length is 12 residues. From germline, CDR1 is SGHTA and CDR2 FQGNSA.

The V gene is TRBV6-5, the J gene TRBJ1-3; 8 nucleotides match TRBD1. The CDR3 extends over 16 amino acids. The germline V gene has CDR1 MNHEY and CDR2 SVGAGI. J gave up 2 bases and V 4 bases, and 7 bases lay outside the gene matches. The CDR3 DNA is TGTGCCAGCAGTTCGGACCGGACAGGGCCTGGAAACACCATATATTTT. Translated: CASSSDRTGPGNTIYF.

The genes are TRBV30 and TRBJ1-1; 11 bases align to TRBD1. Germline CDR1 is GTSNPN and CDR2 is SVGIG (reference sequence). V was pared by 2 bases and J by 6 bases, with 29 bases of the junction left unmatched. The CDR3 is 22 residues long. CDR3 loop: CAWSPADRGPPYSRYPIPEAFF. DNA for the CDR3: TGTGCCTGGAGTCCCGCGGACAGGGGGCCCCCATATTCCCGCTACCCTATCCCTGAAGCTTTCTTT.

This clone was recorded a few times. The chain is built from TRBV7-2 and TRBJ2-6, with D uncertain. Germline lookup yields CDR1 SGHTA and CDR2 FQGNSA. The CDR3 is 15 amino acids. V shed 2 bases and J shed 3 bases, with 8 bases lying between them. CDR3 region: CASSLWARGANVLTF. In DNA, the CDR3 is TGTGCCAGCAGCTTATGGGCTCGTGGGGCCAACGTCCTGACTTTC.

CDR3: CASSSDRGLSPLHF. DNA for the CDR3: TGTGCCAGCAGTTCGGACAGGGGGCTCTCACCCCTCCACTTT. The chain employs TRBV6-1 and TRBJ1-6; 11 nucleotides align to TRBD1. CDR3 size: 14 residues. Germline V CDR1 and CDR2: MNHNS, SASEGT. V shed 5 bases, J shed 10 bases, and the junction held 4 bases outside the gene matches.

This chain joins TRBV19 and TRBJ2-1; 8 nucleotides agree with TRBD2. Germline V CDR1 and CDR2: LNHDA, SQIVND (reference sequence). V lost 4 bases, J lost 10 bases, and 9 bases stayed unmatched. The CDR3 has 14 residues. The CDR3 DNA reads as TGTGCCAGTAGTACCGCGGGGGGCCCGATCGAGCAGTTCTTC. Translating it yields CASSTAGGPIEQFF. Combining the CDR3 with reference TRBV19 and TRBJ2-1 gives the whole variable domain DGGITQSPKYLFRKEGQNVTLSCEQNLNHDAMYWYRQDPGQGLRLIYYSQIVNDFQKGDIAEGYSVSREKKESFPLTVTSAQKNPTAFYLCASSTAGGPIEQFFGPGTRLTVL.

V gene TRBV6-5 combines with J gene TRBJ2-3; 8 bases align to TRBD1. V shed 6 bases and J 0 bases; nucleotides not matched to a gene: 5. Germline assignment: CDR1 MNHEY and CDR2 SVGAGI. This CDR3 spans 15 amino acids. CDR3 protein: CASRGQVLSTDTQYF. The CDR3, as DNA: TGTGCCAGCAGGGGACAGGTCCTGAGCACAGATACGCAGTATTTT.

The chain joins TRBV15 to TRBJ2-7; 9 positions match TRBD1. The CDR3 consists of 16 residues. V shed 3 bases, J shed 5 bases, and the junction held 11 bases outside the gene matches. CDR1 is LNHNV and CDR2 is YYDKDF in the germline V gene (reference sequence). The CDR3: CATSSTRWTGVDEQYF. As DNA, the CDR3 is TGTGCCACCAGCAGTACCCGTTGGACAGGGGTAGACGAGCAGTACTTC.

Here the CDR3 reads CASSLDRGEQYF. The CDR3 DNA sequence: TGTGCCAGCAGCTTGGACAGGGGCGAGCAGTACTTC. The chain joins TRBV11-2 to TRBJ2-7; 9 bases are a match to TRBD1. The V gene end was trimmed by 3 bases and the J gene end by 6 bases; junction bases not matched to a gene: 0. Germline loops: CDR1 SGHAT, CDR2 FQNNGV. This CDR3 contains 12 residues.

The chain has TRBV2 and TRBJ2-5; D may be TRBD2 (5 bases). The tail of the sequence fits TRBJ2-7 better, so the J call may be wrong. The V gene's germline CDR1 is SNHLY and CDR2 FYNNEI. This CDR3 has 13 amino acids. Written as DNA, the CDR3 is TGTGCCAGCACCCGGACTTACTCCTACGAGCAGTACTTC. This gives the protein CASTRTYSYEQYF.

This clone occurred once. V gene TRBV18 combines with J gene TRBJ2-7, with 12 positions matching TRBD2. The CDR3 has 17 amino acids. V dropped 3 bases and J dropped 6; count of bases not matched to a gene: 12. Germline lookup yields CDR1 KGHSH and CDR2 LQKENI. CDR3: CASSPFTSSGGAVEQYF. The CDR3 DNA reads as TGTGCCAGCTCACCTTTTACGTCTAGCGGGGGGGCCGTCGAGCAGTACTTC.

The chain's CDR3 is CASSGRVNSGNTIYF. In nucleotides, the CDR3 is TGTGCCAGCAGCGGCCGGGTCAACTCTGGAAACACCATATATTTT. This sequence joins TRBV6-5 and TRBJ1-3; no firm D call. There are 15 residues in the CDR3. Germline loops: CDR1 MNHEY, CDR2 SVGAGI. Trimming pared 6 bases from V and 0 bases from J, leaving 12 bases between.

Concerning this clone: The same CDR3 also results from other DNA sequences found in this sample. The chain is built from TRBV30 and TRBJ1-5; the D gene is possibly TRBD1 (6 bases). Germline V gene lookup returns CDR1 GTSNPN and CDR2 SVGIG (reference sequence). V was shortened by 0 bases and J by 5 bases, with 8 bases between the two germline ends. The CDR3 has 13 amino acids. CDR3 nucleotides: TGTGCCTGGAGTGTACAGGGAGATCAGCCCCAGCATTTT. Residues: CAWSVQGDQPQHF. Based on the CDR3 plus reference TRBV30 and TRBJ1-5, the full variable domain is SQTIHQWPATLVQPVGSPLSLECTVEGTSNPNLYWYRQAAGRGLQLLFYSVGIGQISSEVPQNLSASRPQDRQFILSSKKLLLSDSGFYLCAWSVQGDQPQHFGDGTRLSIL.

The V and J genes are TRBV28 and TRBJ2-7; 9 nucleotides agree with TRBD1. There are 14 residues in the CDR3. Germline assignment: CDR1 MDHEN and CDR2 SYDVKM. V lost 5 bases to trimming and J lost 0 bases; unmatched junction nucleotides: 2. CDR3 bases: TGTGCCAGCAGTCCGGACAGGGGCTCCTACGAGCAGTACTTC. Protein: CASSPDRGSYEQYF.

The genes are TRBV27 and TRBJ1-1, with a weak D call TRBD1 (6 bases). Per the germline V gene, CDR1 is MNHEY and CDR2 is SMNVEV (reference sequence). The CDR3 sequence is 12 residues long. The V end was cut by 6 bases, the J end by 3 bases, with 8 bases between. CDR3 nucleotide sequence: TGTGCCAGCAGACAGGGATACACTGAAGCTTTCTTT. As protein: CASRQGYTEAFF.

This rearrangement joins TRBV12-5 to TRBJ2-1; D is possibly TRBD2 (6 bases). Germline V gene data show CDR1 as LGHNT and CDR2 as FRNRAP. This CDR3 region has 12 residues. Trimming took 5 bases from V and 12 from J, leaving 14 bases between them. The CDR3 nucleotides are TGTGCTAGTGGTCCCCCCGGGGGATTGCAGTTCTTC. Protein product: CASGPPGGLQFF.

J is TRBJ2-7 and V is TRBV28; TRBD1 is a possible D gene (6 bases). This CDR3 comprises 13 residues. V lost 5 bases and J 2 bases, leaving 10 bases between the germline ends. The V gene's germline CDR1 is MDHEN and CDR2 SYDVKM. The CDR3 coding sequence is TGTGCCAGCAGTCAGGGGTCGGCCTACGAGCAGTACTTC. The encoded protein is CASSQGSAYEQYF.